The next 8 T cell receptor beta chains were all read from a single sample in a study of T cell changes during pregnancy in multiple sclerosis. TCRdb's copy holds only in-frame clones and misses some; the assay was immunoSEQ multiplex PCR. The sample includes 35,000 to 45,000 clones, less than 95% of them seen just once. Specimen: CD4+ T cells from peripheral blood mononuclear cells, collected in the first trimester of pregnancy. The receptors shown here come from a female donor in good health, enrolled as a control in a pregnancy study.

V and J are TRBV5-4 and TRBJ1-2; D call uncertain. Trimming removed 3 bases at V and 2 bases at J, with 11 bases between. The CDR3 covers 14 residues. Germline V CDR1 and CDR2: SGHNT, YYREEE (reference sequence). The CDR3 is CASSSALANYGYTF. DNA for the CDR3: TGTGCCAGCAGCTCTGCTTTGGCAAACTATGGCTACACCTTC.

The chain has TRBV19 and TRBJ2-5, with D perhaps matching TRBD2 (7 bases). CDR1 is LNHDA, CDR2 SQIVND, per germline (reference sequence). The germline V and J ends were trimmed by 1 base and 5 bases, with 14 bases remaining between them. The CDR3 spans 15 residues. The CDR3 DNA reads TGTGCCAGTAGTATAGCGGGGGGCCGCCCGGAGACCCAGTACTTC. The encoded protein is CASSIAGGRPETQYF.

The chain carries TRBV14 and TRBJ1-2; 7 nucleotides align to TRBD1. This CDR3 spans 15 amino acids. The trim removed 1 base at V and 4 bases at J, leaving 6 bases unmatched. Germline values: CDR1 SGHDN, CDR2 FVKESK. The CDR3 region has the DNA TGTGCCAGCAGCCAAGGAGCCCAGGGGGTCTATGGCTACACCTTC. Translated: CASSQGAQGVYGYTF.

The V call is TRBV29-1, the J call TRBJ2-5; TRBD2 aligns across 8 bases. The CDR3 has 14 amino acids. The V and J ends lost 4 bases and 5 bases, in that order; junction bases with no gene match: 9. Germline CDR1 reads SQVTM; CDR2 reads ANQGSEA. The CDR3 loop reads CSVGPGGAVETQYF. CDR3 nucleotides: TGCAGCGTTGGCCCGGGGGGGGCTGTGGAGACCCAGTACTTC.

Written as DNA, the CDR3 is TGCGCCAGCAGCCACGACAGGGCAACTAATGAAAAACTGTTTTTT. It translates to CASSHDRATNEKLFF. This sequence joins TRBV4-3 and TRBJ1-4, with 7 bases lining up with TRBD1. The V gene's germline CDR1 is LGHNA and CDR2 YSLEER. V dropped 3 bases and J dropped 0; count of bases not matched to a gene: 1. The CDR3 extends over 15 amino acids.

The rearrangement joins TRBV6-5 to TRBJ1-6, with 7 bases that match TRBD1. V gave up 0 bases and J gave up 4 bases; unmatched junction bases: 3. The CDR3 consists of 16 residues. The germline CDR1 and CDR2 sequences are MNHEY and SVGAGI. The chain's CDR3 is CASSYSGTVYNSPLHF. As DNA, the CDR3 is TGTGCCAGCAGTTACTCCGGGACAGTATATAATTCACCCCTCCACTTT.

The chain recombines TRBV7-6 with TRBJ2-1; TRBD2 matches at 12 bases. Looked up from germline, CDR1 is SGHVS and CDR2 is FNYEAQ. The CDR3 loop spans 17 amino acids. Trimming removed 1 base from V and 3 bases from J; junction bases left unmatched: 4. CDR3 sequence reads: CASSLGTSGVIYNEQFF. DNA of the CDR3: TGTGCCAGCAGCTTAGGGACTAGCGGGGTGATCTACAATGAGCAGTTCTTC.

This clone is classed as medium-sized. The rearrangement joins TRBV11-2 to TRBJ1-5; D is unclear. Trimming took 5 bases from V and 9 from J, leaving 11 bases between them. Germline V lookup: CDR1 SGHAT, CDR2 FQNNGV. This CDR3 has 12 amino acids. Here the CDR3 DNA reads TGTGCCAGCAGCCCGGACCGGGGGCCCCAGCATTTT. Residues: CASSPDRGPQHF.